The 20 T cell receptor beta chains reported below all come from one sample, sequenced in a study. TCRdb reprocessed the reads with MiXCR, giving one entry per CDR3 protein. The profile shows fewer than 4,500 distinct CDR3 sequences, 9.5% to 10% of them singletons. The sequenced material came from CD4+ T cells from synovial fluid. The receptor set was obtained from a human donor with rheumatoid arthritis.

This clonotype was detected many times. This chain uses TRBV4-3 with TRBJ1-3, with 10 bases lining up with TRBD1. With 1 base clipped from V and 0 bases from J, the junction kept 0 bases outside the gene matches. CDR3 length: 16 residues. The V gene's germline CDR1 is LGHNA and CDR2 YSLEER. CDR3 amino acids: CASSQGTGGSGNTIYF. DNA for the CDR3: TGCGCCAGCAGCCAAGGGACAGGGGGCTCTGGAAACACCATATATTTT.

In this sample, this clonotype is medium-sized (0.01 to 0.1%). The chain combines TRBV20-1 with TRBJ2-7; 8 positions agree with TRBD2. Germline V gives CDR1 DFQATT, CDR2 SNEGSKA (reference sequence). The J segment lost 3 bases and the V segment lost 0 bases, leaving 7 bases of the junction unmatched. This CDR3 is built from 15 residues. The CDR3 reads CSARDPLAEFYEQYF. The CDR3 coding sequence is TGCAGTGCTAGAGATCCACTAGCGGAATTCTACGAGCAGTACTTC.

As for this clonotype: This may be a read error, as it is one base from a much larger clone. The rearrangement links TRBV20-1 to TRBJ2-7; tentative D call: TRBD2 (6 bases). CDR1 is DFQATT, CDR2 SNEGSKA, per germline (reference sequence). This CDR3 is 15 amino acids long. Trimming removed 3 bases from V and 3 bases from J, with 18 bases in between. The CDR3 DNA follows: TGCAGTGCTAGTCCTCCTAGCGACTCGTACTACGAGCAGTACTTC. It is translated as CSASPPSDSYYEQYF.

By sample share, this clonotype is medium-sized. The chain carries TRBV7-2 and TRBJ2-1, with 7 bases that match TRBD2. This CDR3 region has 15 residues. The germline CDR1 and CDR2 sequences are SGHTA and FQGNSA. After removal of 0 bases from V and 2 bases from J, the junction contained 1 base not matched to a gene. The CDR3 spells CASSLAGGTYNEQFF. CDR3 DNA: TGTGCCAGCAGCTTAGCGGGAGGGACCTACAATGAGCAGTTCTTC.

In this sample, this clonotype turned up many times. The rearrangement uses TRBV28 and TRBJ2-5; D possibly corresponds to TRBD2 (7 bases). Germline loops: CDR1 MDHEN, CDR2 SYDVKM. V was shortened by 5 bases and J by 3 bases, with 16 bases between the two germline ends. The CDR3 runs to 15 residues. CDR3 bases: TGTGCCAGCAGTCCCGCTGGGAGGGGGGAAGAGACCCAGTACTTC. Encoded protein: CASSPAGRGEETQYF.

This clonotype was seen a handful of times. The V gene is TRBV19, the J gene TRBJ2-7; maybe TRBD1 (5 bases). V was shortened by 4 bases and J by 1 base, with 11 bases between the two germline ends. CDR3 size: 14 residues. In germline, CDR1 is LNHDA, CDR2 SQIVND (reference sequence). The CDR3 loop is CASSTTATSYEQYF. The CDR3 bases are TGTGCCAGTAGTACGACAGCGACATCCTACGAGCAGTACTTC.

This clonotype came up many times. This chain joins TRBV28 and TRBJ2-1; either TRBD1 or TRBD2 may fit D (6 bases each). CDR3 length equals 15 residues. Germline-derived CDR1 and CDR2 are MDHEN and SYDVKM. V was clipped by 5 bases and J by 4 bases, with 15 bases between them. Here the CDR3 DNA reads TGTGCCAGCAGTCTTCCCGGGGGCGGTTACAATGAGCAGTTCTTC. The encoded protein is CASSLPGGGYNEQFF.

The sample holds a few counts of this clonotype. The CDR3 loop reads CASSGTGGSETQYF. DNA for the CDR3: TGCGCCAGCAGCGGGACAGGGGGCTCGGAGACCCAGTACTTC. The V gene is TRBV5-1, the J gene TRBJ2-5; TRBD1 matches at 12 bases. Per the germline V gene, CDR1 is SGHRS and CDR2 is YFSETQ. J was trimmed by 5 bases and V by 4 bases; bases with no gene match: 3. This CDR3 contains 14 residues.

The chain couples TRBV6-5 to TRBJ2-7; D might be TRBD1 or TRBD2, each matching 5 bases. Looked up from germline, CDR1 is MNHEY and CDR2 is SVGAGI. The CDR3 length is 17 residues. The V end lost 5 bases, the J end lost 6 bases, and 26 bases lay between the germline ends. Here the CDR3 DNA reads TGTGCCAGCAGTCCCGTCGGAGTGACGGACCATGGGGGCGAGCAGTACTTC. Translated: CASSPVGVTDHGGEQYF.

Judged by abundance, this clonotype is large. The V and J genes are TRBV4-2 and TRBJ1-1; D is undetermined. The CDR3 covers 15 residues. V lost 0 bases and J lost 1, with 9 bases in between. Germline loops: CDR1 LGHNA, CDR2 YNFKEQ. This CDR3 is CASSQEYGQNTEAFF. The DNA for the CDR3 is TGTGCCAGCAGCCAAGAGTATGGCCAGAACACTGAAGCTTTCTTT.

Comment on this clonotype: A read error may explain this, as a much larger clone is one base away. In DNA form, the CDR3 reads TGCAGTGCTACGTGGCTAGTGGGAGAAACGAACACCGGGGAGCTGTTTTTT. The encoded protein is CSATWLVGETNTGELFF. The gene calls are TRBV20-1 and TRBJ2-2; the D gene is possibly TRBD2 (5 bases). The V gene's germline CDR1 is DFQATT and CDR2 SNEGSKA (reference sequence). The V end lost 4 bases, the J end lost 0 bases, and 18 bases lay between the germline ends. The CDR3 loop spans 17 amino acids.

By share, this clonotype ranks as medium-sized (0.01 to 0.1%). This chain joins TRBV20-1 and TRBJ2-1; 9 nucleotides align to TRBD2. From germline, CDR1 is DFQATT and CDR2 SNEGSKA (reference sequence). The trim removed 3 bases at V and 9 bases at J, leaving 9 bases unmatched. This CDR3 region has 14 residues. The CDR3 nucleotides read TGCAGTGCTAGTCAAGGGACTAGCCTCACTGAGCAGTTCTTC. It translates to CSASQGTSLTEQFF.

In its sample, this clonotype ranks as medium-sized. This sequence joins TRBV20-1 and TRBJ2-7; 9 bases are a match to TRBD2. The CDR3 extends over 14 amino acids. Losses at the gene ends were 3 bases for V and 4 bases for J; bases not matched to a gene: 7. Germline lookup yields CDR1 DFQATT and CDR2 SNEGSKA (reference sequence). The CDR3 is CSASPTSGNYEQYF. The CDR3 DNA reads TGCAGTGCTAGCCCGACTAGCGGAAATTACGAGCAGTACTTC.

This clonotype is medium-sized by share. The genes are TRBV11-2 and TRBJ2-1; possible D gene TRBD2, 6 bases. Trimming shortened V by 2 bases and J by 3 bases, and 11 bases separated the two germline ends. Per the germline V gene, CDR1 is SGHAT and CDR2 is FQNNGV. This CDR3 has 15 residues. CDR3 in amino acids: CASSLKGLFYNEQFF. CDR3 coding DNA: TGTGCCAGCAGCTTAAAGGGACTTTTCTACAATGAGCAGTTCTTC.

The chain joins TRBV29-1 to TRBJ2-1; 7 positions agree with TRBD2. This CDR3 region has 14 residues. Germline CDR1 and CDR2: SQVTM and ANQGSEA. V trimming: 7 bases; J trimming: 6 bases; junction bases outside the gene matches: 12. CDR3 sequence reads: CSAMSSGGPNEQFF. Written as DNA, the CDR3 is TGCAGCGCGATGTCTAGCGGAGGGCCCAATGAGCAGTTCTTC.

This clonotype came up many times. The rearrangement joins TRBV18 to TRBJ2-3, with TRBD2 identical over 9 bases. The CDR3 has 15 amino acids. Per germline, CDR1 KGHSH and CDR2 LQKENI. The V segment lost 2 bases and the J segment 2 bases; nucleotides outside the gene matches: 2. The CDR3 loop reads CASSPSGRITDTQYF. The CDR3 nucleotides read TGTGCCAGCTCACCAAGCGGGAGGATCACAGATACGCAGTATTTT.

By share, this clonotype ranks as medium-sized. The chain recombines TRBV6-2 or TRBV6-3 with TRBJ2-1, with TRBD2 identical over 10 bases. Germline V gives CDR1 MNHEY, CDR2 SVGEGT. Unmatched junction bases numbered 14, after V lost 2 bases and J lost 7 bases. There are 18 residues in the CDR3. CDR3 DNA sequence: TGTGCCAGCAGTTACGACGCTAGCGGGAGTTTATGGGTGAATGAGCAGTTCTTC. It is translated as CASSYDASGSLWVNEQFF.

This clonotype was observed many times. The chain combines TRBV18 with TRBJ2-7; D may be TRBD2 (6 bases). Trimming cost V 1 base and J 4 bases, with 20 bases left between them. CDR3 length equals 17 residues. Germline V lookup: CDR1 KGHSH, CDR2 LQKENI. CDR3 in DNA: TGTGCCAGCTCACCACTTCGTTTCTTCGGGGGAGAGTACGAGCAGTACTTC. Translated: CASSPLRFFGGEYEQYF.

By frequency in the sample, this clonotype is large. The genes are TRBV7-7 and TRBJ2-3; D call uncertain. CDR3 size: 8 residues. Between the trimmed V and J ends, which lost 10 bases and 5 bases, there was a span of 1 base. Per germline, CDR1 SSHAT and CDR2 FNYEAQ (reference sequence). CDR3 bases: TGTGCCATAGATACGCAGTATTTT. It specifies CAIDTQYF.

This clonotype showed up many times. The V and J genes are TRBV29-1 and TRBJ2-7; 10 nucleotides line up with TRBD2. Germline V gene sequence: CDR1 SQVTM, CDR2 ANQGSEA. The CDR3 is 14 residues long. Trimming removed 4 bases from V and 6 bases from J; junction bases left unmatched: 9. As DNA, the CDR3 is TGCAGCGTTGCTCCCGGGACTAGCGAACTCGAGCAGTACTTC. It is translated as CSVAPGTSELEQYF.